Listed below are T cell receptor beta chains from one sample, sequenced in a study of control samples from healthy donors and cancer patients. The data were produced by immunoSEQ multiplex PCR, yet TCRdb's version contains in-frame clones alone and is incomplete. The sample shows approximately 180,000 clones, approximately 91% of them seen only once. Specimen: blood. These receptors were obtained from a woman aged 40 to 50 in good health. Each CDR3 is given with its conserved first and last residue. D genes are given only for firm matches. Size tells how often a clone was seen (once, few, many) or the class of an expanded clone, and some rows leave it out.

cdr3_aa: CASSSEQGDWTEAFF
cdr3_nt: TGTGCCAGCAGCTCTGAACAGGGGGATTGGACTGAAGCTTTCTTT
d_call: TRBD1
j_call: TRBJ1-1
v_call: TRBV7-2
clone_size: .

cdr3_aa: CASSLSMADTQYF
cdr3_nt: TGTGCCAGCAGCTTAAGCATGGCAGATACGCAGTATTTT
d_call: .
j_call: TRBJ2-3
v_call: TRBV7-2
clone_size: .

cdr3_aa: CASSQVRANTEAFF
cdr3_nt: TGCGCCAGCAGCCAAGTCCGGGCGAACACTGAAGCTTTCTTT
d_call: .
j_call: TRBJ1-1
v_call: TRBV4-1
clone_size: few

cdr3_aa: CASSSGTGEVLNTEAFF
cdr3_nt: TGTGCCAGCAGCTCAGGGACAGGGGAAGTTTTGAACACTGAAGCTTTCTTT
d_call: TRBD1
j_call: TRBJ1-1
v_call: TRBV7-9
clone_size: once

cdr3_aa: CASTHRTGDSYEQYF
cdr3_nt: TGTGCCAGCACCCACCGGACAGGGGACTCCTACGAGCAGTACTTC
d_call: TRBD1
j_call: TRBJ2-7
v_call: TRBV7-9
clone_size: few

cdr3_aa: CASSFREETQYF
cdr3_nt: TGTGCCAGCAGCTTTAGGGAGGAGACCCAGTACTTC
d_call: .
j_call: TRBJ2-5
v_call: TRBV6-5
clone_size: few

cdr3_aa: CASRDSGQPAEAFF
cdr3_nt: TGTGCCAGCAGGGACTCCGGACAGCCCGCTGAAGCTTTCTTT
d_call: .
j_call: TRBJ1-1
v_call: TRBV6-5
clone_size: few

cdr3_aa: CASPNPSNTEAFF
cdr3_nt: TGTGCCAGCCCCAATCCATCGAACACTGAAGCTTTCTTT
d_call: .
j_call: TRBJ1-1
v_call: TRBV6-5
clone_size: .

cdr3_aa: CASSFFTEAFF
cdr3_nt: TGTGCCAGCAGCTTTTTTACTGAAGCTTTCTTT
d_call: .
j_call: TRBJ1-1
v_call: TRBV5-6
clone_size: .

cdr3_aa: CASSLMGPLGNTIYF
cdr3_nt: TGTGCCAGCAGCCTAATGGGACCATTGGGAAACACCATATATTTT
d_call: .
j_call: TRBJ1-3
v_call: TRBV3-1/TRBV3-2
clone_size: once

cdr3_aa: CASSLSGGLINSPLHF
cdr3_nt: TGTGCCAGCAGTTTATCCGGCGGGCTAATAAATTCACCCCTCCACTTT
d_call: .
j_call: TRBJ1-6
v_call: TRBV27
clone_size: .

cdr3_aa: CASSPGTGGIKTEAFF
cdr3_nt: TGCGCCAGCAGCCCCGGGACAGGGGGCATCAAAACTGAAGCTTTCTTT
d_call: TRBD1
j_call: TRBJ1-1
v_call: TRBV5-1
clone_size: .

cdr3_aa: CASSFTQYEQYF
cdr3_nt: TGTGCCAGCAGCTTCACACAGTACGAGCAGTACTTC
d_call: .
j_call: TRBJ2-7
v_call: TRBV7-9
clone_size: .

cdr3_aa: CASSTDRDSYEQYF
cdr3_nt: TGTGCCAGCAGCACAGACAGGGACTCCTACGAGCAGTACTTC
d_call: TRBD1
j_call: TRBJ2-7
v_call: TRBV11-2
clone_size: few

cdr3_aa: CASSLSGGYTF
cdr3_nt: TGTGCCAGCAGCTTGTCAGGCGGCTACACCTTC
d_call: .
j_call: TRBJ1-2
v_call: TRBV5-5
clone_size: once

cdr3_aa: CASSYSWTGAYGYTF
cdr3_nt: TGTGCCAGCAGTTACTCCTGGACAGGCGCCTATGGCTACACCTTC
d_call: TRBD1
j_call: TRBJ1-2
v_call: TRBV6-5
clone_size: .

cdr3_aa: CATSREQGGDTQYF
cdr3_nt: TGTGCCACCAGCAGGGAGCAGGGAGGGGATACGCAGTATTTT
d_call: TRBD2
j_call: TRBJ2-3
v_call: TRBV15
clone_size: .

cdr3_aa: CASSPGTGYNEQFF
cdr3_nt: TGTGCCAGCTCACCCGGGACAGGTTACAATGAGCAGTTCTTC
d_call: TRBD1
j_call: TRBJ2-1
v_call: TRBV18
clone_size: once

cdr3_aa: CASSLPGDSGANVLTF
cdr3_nt: TGCGCCAGCAGCTTGCCGGGGGACTCTGGGGCCAACGTCCTGACTTTC
d_call: .
j_call: TRBJ2-6
v_call: TRBV5-1
clone_size: once

cdr3_aa: CASSHNQNNYGYTF
cdr3_nt: TGTGCCAGCAGCCATAACCAGAACAACTATGGCTACACCTTC
d_call: .
j_call: TRBJ1-2
v_call: TRBV3-1/TRBV3-2
clone_size: once

cdr3_aa: CASSVFEGGDSYEQYF
cdr3_nt: TGTGCCAGCAGCGTATTTGAGGGGGGAGACTCCTACGAGCAGTACTTC
d_call: .
j_call: TRBJ2-7
v_call: TRBV9
clone_size: .

cdr3_aa: CASSPARWGGYTF
cdr3_nt: TGTGCCAGCAGCCCGGCCCGGTGGGGAGGCTACACCTTC
d_call: .
j_call: TRBJ1-2
v_call: TRBV7-9
clone_size: .

cdr3_aa: CASSLGIAGISNSPLHF
cdr3_nt: TGCGCCAGCAGCTTGGGGATCGCCGGGATTTCTAATTCACCCCTCCACTTT
d_call: .
j_call: TRBJ1-6
v_call: TRBV5-1
clone_size: .

cdr3_aa: CASSLRQGANEQFF
cdr3_nt: TGTGCCAGCAGCTTACGGCAGGGGGCGAATGAGCAGTTCTTC
d_call: TRBD1
j_call: TRBJ2-1
v_call: TRBV13
clone_size: once

cdr3_aa: CASSLTGVDTEAFF
cdr3_nt: TGTGCCAGCAGCTTGACAGGGGTCGACACTGAAGCTTTCTTT
d_call: TRBD1
j_call: TRBJ1-1
v_call: TRBV6-5
clone_size: .

cdr3_aa: CASTRDRGDEQYF
cdr3_nt: TGTGCCAGTACTAGGGACAGGGGAGACGAGCAGTACTTC
d_call: TRBD1
j_call: TRBJ2-7
v_call: TRBV2
clone_size: .

cdr3_aa: CASSQVGEAVYGYTF
cdr3_nt: TGTGCCAGCAGCCAAGTTGGGGAAGCGGTGTATGGCTACACCTTC
d_call: .
j_call: TRBJ1-2
v_call: TRBV4-2
clone_size: .

cdr3_aa: CASSRDRGREKLFF
cdr3_nt: TGTGCCAGCAGTCGGGACAGGGGGCGCGAAAAACTGTTTTTT
d_call: TRBD1
j_call: TRBJ1-4
v_call: TRBV6-6
clone_size: .

cdr3_aa: CASSLGKGQPQHF
cdr3_nt: TGTGCCAGCAGCTTGGGCAAAGGTCAGCCCCAGCATTTT
d_call: .
j_call: TRBJ1-5
v_call: TRBV11-2
clone_size: .

cdr3_aa: CASSLGHYRGQETQYF
cdr3_nt: TGTGCCAGCAGCTTAGGTCACTACAGGGGACAAGAGACCCAGTACTTC
d_call: TRBD1
j_call: TRBJ2-5
v_call: TRBV7-2
clone_size: .

cdr3_aa: CASSPTRSQGWNEQFF
cdr3_nt: TGTGCCAGTAGCCCAACCCGTTCACAGGGTTGGAATGAGCAGTTCTTC
d_call: .
j_call: TRBJ2-1
v_call: TRBV19
clone_size: .

cdr3_aa: CARIPVSQPQHF
cdr3_nt: TGTGCCAGAATCCCCGTTAGTCAGCCCCAGCATTTT
d_call: .
j_call: TRBJ1-5
v_call: TRBV5-3
clone_size: .

cdr3_aa: CASSDPRRGQGPYEQYF
cdr3_nt: TGTGCCAGCAGTGACCCCCGGCGGGGACAGGGGCCCTACGAGCAGTACTTC
d_call: TRBD1
j_call: TRBJ2-7
v_call: TRBV6-1
clone_size: .

cdr3_aa: CASRISRGAFYGYTF
cdr3_nt: TGTGCCAGCAGAATATCCAGGGGTGCATTCTATGGCTACACCTTC
d_call: .
j_call: TRBJ1-2
v_call: TRBV27
clone_size: .

cdr3_aa: CASSLGPFLDTQYF
cdr3_nt: TGTGCCAGCAGCTTGGGTCCTTTTCTGGATACGCAGTATTTT
d_call: .
j_call: TRBJ2-3
v_call: TRBV5-5
clone_size: .

cdr3_aa: CASSPLGQGYEQYF
cdr3_nt: TGTGCCAGCTCACCACTTGGACAGGGCTACGAGCAGTACTTC
d_call: TRBD1
j_call: TRBJ2-7
v_call: TRBV18
clone_size: .

cdr3_aa: CASSIDFRDDEQYF
cdr3_nt: TGTGCCAGTAGTATAGATTTTCGTGACGATGAGCAGTACTTC
d_call: .
j_call: TRBJ2-7
v_call: TRBV19
clone_size: .

cdr3_aa: CASEGNYGYTF
cdr3_nt: TGTGCCAGCGAGGGGAACTATGGCTACACCTTC
d_call: .
j_call: TRBJ1-2
v_call: TRBV6-5
clone_size: .

cdr3_aa: CASSASRAPSETQYF
cdr3_nt: TGTGCCAGCAGTGCTTCTCGAGCGCCATCAGAGACCCAGTACTTC
d_call: .
j_call: TRBJ2-5
v_call: TRBV2
clone_size: .

cdr3_aa: CASGEPETQYF
cdr3_nt: TGTGCCAGCGGGGAACCGGAGACCCAGTACTTC
d_call: .
j_call: TRBJ2-5
v_call: TRBV2
clone_size: .

cdr3_aa: CASSRQGDNQPQHF
cdr3_nt: TGTGCCAGTAGTAGACAGGGGGACAATCAGCCCCAGCATTTT
d_call: TRBD1
j_call: TRBJ1-5
v_call: TRBV19
clone_size: once

cdr3_aa: CASSLEAPTPNSPLHF
cdr3_nt: TGCGCCAGCAGCTTGGAGGCTCCCACCCCTAATTCACCCCTCCACTTT
d_call: .
j_call: TRBJ1-6
v_call: TRBV5-1
clone_size: once

cdr3_aa: CASSLASQETQYF
cdr3_nt: TGTGCCAGCAGCTTGGCCTCCCAAGAGACCCAGTACTTC
d_call: .
j_call: TRBJ2-5
v_call: TRBV5-6
clone_size: .